This is a list of T cell receptor beta chains from one sample in a study of blood T cell repertoires in COVID-19. The data were produced by immunoSEQ multiplex PCR, yet TCRdb's version contains in-frame clones alone and is incomplete. This sample has a few hundred thousand clones, with around 84% found just once. Sequencing was performed on PBMCs or T cells enriched from blood (not recorded which). All receptors come from a man in his forties who had been exposed to COVID-19. Both conserved end residues are part of each CDR3.

j_gene: TRBJ2-7
v_gene: TRBV5-1
CDR3aa: CASSPEDMTYEQYF

j_gene: TRBJ1-2
v_gene: TRBV29-1
CDR3aa: CSVDQGVKNGYTF

j_gene: TRBJ2-7
v_gene: TRBV11-2
CDR3aa: CASSLRGGGYEQYF

j_gene: TRBJ1-1
v_gene: TRBV5-4
CDR3aa: CASSLAQGQHTEAFF

j_gene: TRBJ1-4
v_gene: TRBV3-1/TRBV3-2
CDR3aa: CASSPLQSGEKLFF

j_gene: TRBJ1-6
v_gene: TRBV7-3
CDR3aa: CASSLWARGLDSPLHF

j_gene: TRBJ2-4
v_gene: TRBV5-1
CDR3aa: CASSLEAGRAKNIQYF

j_gene: TRBJ2-4
v_gene: TRBV12-3/TRBV12-4
CDR3aa: CASSKQGLNIQYF

j_gene: TRBJ1-1
v_gene: TRBV12-5
CDR3aa: CASGLEPGTEAFF

j_gene: TRBJ1-3
v_gene: TRBV11-3
CDR3aa: CASSLRQGRGNTIYF

j_gene: TRBJ2-1
v_gene: TRBV5-4
CDR3aa: CASSLETRQYNEQFF

j_gene: TRBJ2-7
v_gene: TRBV2
CDR3aa: CATAGLSIYEQYF

j_gene: TRBJ2-7
v_gene: TRBV19
CDR3aa: CASSIAGGSDYEQYF

j_gene: TRBJ2-7
v_gene: TRBV2
CDR3aa: CASSDQGASGEQYF

j_gene: TRBJ2-3
v_gene: TRBV5-1
CDR3aa: CASSPQSTDTQYF

j_gene: TRBJ2-1
v_gene: TRBV19
CDR3aa: CASRYRSTSGSKVGSYNEQFF

j_gene: TRBJ1-2
v_gene: TRBV12-3/TRBV12-4
CDR3aa: CASSLALGLGYTF

j_gene: TRBJ1-2
v_gene: TRBV29-1
CDR3aa: CSVTDRGRMNYGYTF

j_gene: TRBJ1-2
v_gene: TRBV7-6
CDR3aa: CASSLDSYYGYTF

j_gene: TRBJ2-7
v_gene: TRBV30
CDR3aa: CAWSVLDRGRANEQYF

j_gene: TRBJ1-1
v_gene: TRBV19
CDR3aa: CASSREGLNTEAFF

j_gene: TRBJ2-3
v_gene: TRBV19
CDR3aa: CASSPPYTDTQYF

j_gene: TRBJ2-5
v_gene: TRBV7-3
CDR3aa: CASSPTGGGNQETQYF

j_gene: TRBJ1-1
v_gene: TRBV7-2
CDR3aa: CASSTQGNTEAFF

j_gene: TRBJ1-2
v_gene: TRBV5-6
CDR3aa: CASTDDPTGIYGYTF

j_gene: TRBJ2-7
v_gene: TRBV9
CDR3aa: CASSVESVGGLEQYF